A selection of T cell receptor beta chains follows, all from one sample in a study of CD8+CD57+ T cells in acquired aplastic anemia. Via MiXCR, TCRdb re-called the reads, giving one row per CDR3 protein. The repertoire holds some 98,000 distinct CDR3 sequences, with 65% to 70% as singletons. The sequenced sample was sorted CD4+, CD8+, or CD8+CD57+ T cells (not recorded which) from PBMCs. Receptor source: a human donor with aplastic anemia. CDR3s include the opening cysteine and the closing phenylalanine or tryptophan. The order of the fields is clone size, D gene, J gene, V gene, CDR3 protein, CDR3 DNA. A D gene is named only where the DNA matches it firmly. Clone size is stated in some rows and not others, as once, few, many or a class when expanded.

clone_size: .; d_call: .; j_call: TRBJ1-1; v_call: TRBV19; cdr3_aa: CASSIGRTNTEAFF; cdr3_nt: TGTGCCAGTAGTATCGGACGGACGAACACTGAAGCTTTCTTT
clone_size: .; d_call: .; j_call: TRBJ2-5; v_call: TRBV29-1; cdr3_aa: CSVEGQLQETQYF; cdr3_nt: TGCAGCGTTGAAGGCCAGCTCCAAGAGACCCAGTACTTC
clone_size: .; d_call: .; j_call: TRBJ1-4; v_call: TRBV9; cdr3_aa: CASSKGDNTEKLFF; cdr3_nt: TGTGCCAGCAGTAAGGGGGATAACACTGAAAAACTGTTTTTT
clone_size: .; d_call: TRBD2; j_call: TRBJ2-1; v_call: TRBV20-1; cdr3_aa: CSASNLAGGNEQFF; cdr3_nt: TGCAGTGCTTCAAATCTAGCGGGAGGTAATGAGCAGTTCTTC
clone_size: .; d_call: .; j_call: TRBJ1-1; v_call: TRBV10-1; cdr3_aa: CASSGSGGGAFF; cdr3_nt: TGCGCCAGCAGTGGAAGTGGAGGGGGAGCTTTCTTT
clone_size: .; d_call: TRBD2; j_call: TRBJ2-5; v_call: TRBV20-1; cdr3_aa: CSARVSGSMETQYF; cdr3_nt: TGCAGTGCTAGAGTGAGCGGGAGTATGGAGACCCAGTACTTC
clone_size: .; d_call: TRBD2; j_call: TRBJ2-7; v_call: TRBV15; cdr3_aa: CATSRTTSGISYEQYF; cdr3_nt: TGTGCCACCAGCAGAACGACTAGCGGGATCTCCTACGAGCAGTACTTC
clone_size: .; d_call: TRBD1; j_call: TRBJ2-2; v_call: TRBV7-2; cdr3_aa: CASSWGQSNTGELFF; cdr3_nt: TGTGCCAGCAGCTGGGGACAGTCGAACACCGGGGAGCTGTTTTTT
clone_size: .; d_call: .; j_call: TRBJ1-6; v_call: TRBV7-3; cdr3_aa: CASSLGDSSYNSPLHF; cdr3_nt: TGTGCCAGCAGCTTGGGGGATAGCTCCTATAATTCACCCCTCCACTTT
clone_size: .; d_call: .; j_call: TRBJ2-3; v_call: TRBV10-3; cdr3_aa: CATVDRSTDTQYF; cdr3_nt: TGTGCCACCGTGGACAGAAGCACAGATACGCAGTATTTT
clone_size: .; d_call: TRBD1; j_call: TRBJ1-3; v_call: TRBV15; cdr3_aa: CATSRDRGTGNTIYF; cdr3_nt: TGTGCCACCAGCAGAGACAGGGGGACTGGAAACACCATATATTTT
clone_size: .; d_call: .; j_call: TRBJ2-2; v_call: TRBV11-1; cdr3_aa: CASSWDISGEAGELFF; cdr3_nt: TGTGCCAGCAGCTGGGACATCTCAGGAGAGGCCGGGGAGCTGTTTTTT
clone_size: .; d_call: .; j_call: TRBJ2-7; v_call: TRBV10-2; cdr3_aa: CASSGGTSYEQYF; cdr3_nt: TGCGCCAGCAGTGGCGGAACTTCCTACGAGCAGTACTTC
clone_size: many; d_call: TRBD1; j_call: TRBJ2-5; v_call: TRBV4-1; cdr3_aa: CASSQEDRGWETQYF; cdr3_nt: TGCGCCAGCAGCCAAGAAGACAGGGGGTGGGAGACCCAGTACTTC
clone_size: .; d_call: .; j_call: TRBJ1-3; v_call: TRBV11-2; cdr3_aa: CASSFSSTRSSGNTIYF; cdr3_nt: TGTGCCAGCAGCTTCTCCTCGACCAGAAGCTCTGGAAACACCATATATTTT
clone_size: .; d_call: .; j_call: TRBJ2-7; v_call: TRBV3-1; cdr3_aa: CASSLQQGYEQYF; cdr3_nt: TGTGCCAGCAGCCTCCAGCAAGGTTACGAGCAGTACTTC
clone_size: .; d_call: TRBD2; j_call: TRBJ2-7; v_call: TRBV5-1; cdr3_aa: CASSPGLGDYEQYF; cdr3_nt: TGCGCCAGCAGCCCCGGACTAGGCGATTACGAGCAGTACTTC
clone_size: .; d_call: TRBD1; j_call: TRBJ2-3; v_call: TRBV2; cdr3_aa: CASTFDRGLNTQYF; cdr3_nt: TGTGCCAGCACCTTTGACAGGGGGTTAAATACGCAGTATTTT
clone_size: .; d_call: .; j_call: TRBJ2-7; v_call: TRBV29-1; cdr3_aa: CSVVRRSSYEQYF; cdr3_nt: TGCAGCGTTGTCAGGAGGAGCTCCTACGAGCAGTACTTC
clone_size: once; d_call: TRBD1; j_call: TRBJ2-7; v_call: TRBV5-4; cdr3_aa: CASSAGTGPSYEQYF; cdr3_nt: TGTGCCAGTAGTGCGGGGACAGGACCTTCGTACGAGCAGTACTTC
clone_size: .; d_call: TRBD2; j_call: TRBJ2-2; v_call: TRBV24-1; cdr3_aa: CATARTSGGSGELFF; cdr3_nt: TGTGCCACCGCTCGGACTAGCGGGGGGAGCGGGGAGCTGTTTTTT
clone_size: .; d_call: .; j_call: TRBJ1-6; v_call: TRBV6-5; cdr3_aa: CASSWGQRRSPLHF; cdr3_nt: TGTGCCAGCAGTTGGGGCCAGCGGAGATCACCCCTCCACTTT
clone_size: .; d_call: .; j_call: TRBJ1-3; v_call: TRBV7-6; cdr3_aa: CASSSSPGNTIYF; cdr3_nt: TGCGCCAGCAGTTCCTCGCCTGGAAACACCATATATTTT
clone_size: .; d_call: .; j_call: TRBJ1-2; v_call: TRBV6-1; cdr3_aa: CASSHGGGAAYGYTF; cdr3_nt: TGTGCCAGCAGCCATGGGGGGGGGGCCGCCTATGGCTACACCTTC
clone_size: .; d_call: .; j_call: TRBJ1-2; v_call: TRBV24-1; cdr3_aa: CATSGTAAEAAGYTF; cdr3_nt: TGTGCCACCAGTGGTACGGCAGCAGAAGCCGCTGGCTACACCTTC
clone_size: once; d_call: TRBD1; j_call: TRBJ1-4; v_call: TRBV7-2; cdr3_aa: CASSPDRVNEKLFF; cdr3_nt: TGTGCCAGCAGCCCAGACAGGGTGAATGAAAAACTGTTTTTT
clone_size: .; d_call: .; j_call: TRBJ1-2; v_call: TRBV5-1; cdr3_aa: CASSLGSTNYGYTF; cdr3_nt: TGCGCCAGCAGCTTGGGTAGTACTAACTATGGCTACACCTTC
clone_size: .; d_call: TRBD1; j_call: TRBJ1-1; v_call: TRBV25-1; cdr3_aa: CASSMTGMNTEAFF; cdr3_nt: TGTGCCAGTAGTATGACAGGGATGAACACTGAAGCTTTCTTT
clone_size: .; d_call: .; j_call: TRBJ2-7; v_call: TRBV2; cdr3_aa: CASSYLAGASGEQYF; cdr3_nt: TGTGCCAGCAGTTACTTGGCAGGCGCCTCGGGCGAGCAGTACTTC
clone_size: .; d_call: .; j_call: TRBJ1-6; v_call: TRBV15; cdr3_aa: CATSRGGHSPLHF; cdr3_nt: TGTGCCACCAGCAGAGGGGGACACTCACCCCTCCACTTT
clone_size: .; d_call: TRBD1; j_call: TRBJ2-1; v_call: TRBV7-3; cdr3_aa: CASSLKGQGASEQFF; cdr3_nt: TGTGCCAGCAGCTTAAAGGGACAGGGGGCTAGTGAGCAGTTCTTC
clone_size: .; d_call: TRBD2; j_call: TRBJ2-1; v_call: TRBV11-2; cdr3_aa: CASTQSSGGHEQFF; cdr3_nt: TGTGCCAGCACCCAGTCCAGCGGGGGTCATGAGCAGTTCTTC
clone_size: .; d_call: .; j_call: TRBJ2-3; v_call: TRBV29-1; cdr3_aa: CSAQGNTQYF; cdr3_nt: TGCAGCGCCCAGGGGAATACGCAGTATTTT
clone_size: .; d_call: TRBD2; j_call: TRBJ2-3; v_call: TRBV14; cdr3_aa: CASSRQLASTDTQYF; cdr3_nt: TGTGCCAGCAGCCGACAACTAGCGAGCACAGATACGCAGTATTTT
clone_size: .; d_call: TRBD2; j_call: TRBJ2-3; v_call: TRBV24-1; cdr3_aa: CATSDSGLGGTDTQYF; cdr3_nt: TGTGCCACCAGTGATTCGGGACTAGGGGGCACAGATACGCAGTATTTT
clone_size: .; d_call: .; j_call: TRBJ1-6; v_call: TRBV7-8; cdr3_aa: CASSPTLNSPLHF; cdr3_nt: TGTGCCAGCAGCCCCACGTTGAATTCACCCCTCCACTTT
clone_size: .; d_call: .; j_call: TRBJ2-1; v_call: TRBV20-1; cdr3_aa: CSASHGEISYNEQFF; cdr3_nt: TGCAGTGCTAGCCACGGGGAGATCTCCTACAATGAGCAGTTCTTC
clone_size: .; d_call: .; j_call: TRBJ2-1; v_call: TRBV7-3; cdr3_aa: CASSLTGSEQFF; cdr3_nt: TGTGCCAGCAGCTTAACGGGGAGTGAGCAGTTCTTC
clone_size: .; d_call: TRBD1; j_call: TRBJ2-7; v_call: TRBV20-1; cdr3_aa: CSATGTVGYEQYF; cdr3_nt: TGCAGTGCTACCGGGACAGTCGGCTACGAGCAGTACTTC
clone_size: .; d_call: TRBD2; j_call: TRBJ2-1; v_call: TRBV12-3/TRBV12-4; cdr3_aa: CASRLGGSVTYNEQFF; cdr3_nt: TGTGCCAGCAGGCTCGGGGGGAGCGTTACCTACAATGAGCAGTTCTTC
clone_size: .; d_call: .; j_call: TRBJ2-7; v_call: TRBV2; cdr3_aa: CASSLRLDYSEQYF; cdr3_nt: TGTGCCAGCAGCCTGCGACTGGACTATTCCGAGCAGTACTTC